This T cell receptor beta chain was captured in a study of blood T cells in healthy people across ages. Study-wide results and caveats: Versus aged donors, long-lived donors had higher diversity and more naive CD4+ cells.

Details on this clonotype: Its cognate antigen is unknown.

Primed by a sample-barcoded 5' primer and a J-beta primer mix, a second PCR proceeded for about 6 to 11 cycles. A single record per CDR3 protein comes from TCRdb applying MiXCR to the 5' RACE reads. The sample has roughly 680,000 distinct CDR3 sequences, over 40% seen once. Between the trimmed V and J ends, which lost 7 bases and 0 bases, there was a span of 8 bases. The CDR3 sequence is 13 residues long. CDR1 is MDHEN and CDR2 is SYDVKM in the germline V gene. The chain has TRBV28 and TRBJ2-3; D remains unclear. The TCR sequence derives from a woman older than 75 in good health. Sequenced material: blood. In DNA form, the CDR3 reads TGTGCCAGCACCCGAGCTAGCACAGATACGCAGTATTTT. Residues: CASTRASTDTQYF.